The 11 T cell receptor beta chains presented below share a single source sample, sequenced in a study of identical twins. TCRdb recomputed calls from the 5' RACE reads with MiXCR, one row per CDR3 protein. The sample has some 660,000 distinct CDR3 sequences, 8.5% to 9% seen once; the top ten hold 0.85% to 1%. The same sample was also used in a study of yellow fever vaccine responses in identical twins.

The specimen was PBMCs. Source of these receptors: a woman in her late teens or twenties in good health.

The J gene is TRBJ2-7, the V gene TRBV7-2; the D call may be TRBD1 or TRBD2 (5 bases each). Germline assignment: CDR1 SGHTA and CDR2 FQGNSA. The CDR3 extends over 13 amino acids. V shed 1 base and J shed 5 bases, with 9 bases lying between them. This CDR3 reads CASSLERGDEQYF. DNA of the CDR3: TGTGCCAGCAGCTTAGAGCGAGGGGACGAGCAGTACTTC.

DNA of the CDR3: TGCAGTGCTTTACACACAGATACGCAGCATTTT. This codes for CSALHTDTQHF. The chain has TRBV20-1 and TRBJ2-3; D not resolved. The J call may be wrong; the DNA end is better matched by TRBJ1-5. This CDR3 has 11 residues. Germline CDR1 reads DFQATT; CDR2 reads SNEGSKA (reference sequence).

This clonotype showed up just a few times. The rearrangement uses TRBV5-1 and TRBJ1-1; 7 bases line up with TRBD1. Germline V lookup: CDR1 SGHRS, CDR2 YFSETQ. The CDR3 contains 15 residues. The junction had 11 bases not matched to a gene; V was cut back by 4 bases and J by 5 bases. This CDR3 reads CASSPNRRGLTEAFF. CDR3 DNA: TGCGCCAGCAGCCCAAACCGAAGGGGGCTTACTGAAGCTTTCTTT.

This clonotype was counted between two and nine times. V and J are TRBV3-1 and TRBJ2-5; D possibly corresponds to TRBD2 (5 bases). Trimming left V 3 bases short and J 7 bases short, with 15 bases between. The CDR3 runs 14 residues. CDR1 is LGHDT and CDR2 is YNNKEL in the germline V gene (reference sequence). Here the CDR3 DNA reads TGTGCCAGCAGCCAGGTGGTAGCGAAAGGGACCCAGTACTTC. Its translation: CASSQVVAKGTQYF.

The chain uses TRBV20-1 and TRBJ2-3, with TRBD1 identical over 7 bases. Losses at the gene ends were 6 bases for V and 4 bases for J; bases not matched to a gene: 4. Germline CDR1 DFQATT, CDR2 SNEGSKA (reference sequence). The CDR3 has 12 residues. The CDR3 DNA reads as TGCAGTGCAGATACAGGGGCAGATACGCAGTATTTT. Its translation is CSADTGADTQYF.

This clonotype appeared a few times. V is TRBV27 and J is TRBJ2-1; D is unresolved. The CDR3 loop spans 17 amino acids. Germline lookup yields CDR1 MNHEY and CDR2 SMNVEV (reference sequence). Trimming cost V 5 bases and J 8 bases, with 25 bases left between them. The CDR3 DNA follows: TGTGCCAGCAGTCCGACCTCAGCTGAACTACTACTTGATGAGCAGTTCTTC. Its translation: CASSPTSAELLLDEQFF.

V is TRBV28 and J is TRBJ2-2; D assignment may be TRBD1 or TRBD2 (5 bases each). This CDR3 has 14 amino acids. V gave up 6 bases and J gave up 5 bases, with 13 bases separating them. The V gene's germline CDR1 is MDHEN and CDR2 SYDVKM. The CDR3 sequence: CASSQGPRTGELFF. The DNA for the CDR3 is TGTGCCAGCAGCCAGGGACCCCGGACCGGGGAGCTGTTTTTT.

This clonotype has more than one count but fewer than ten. CDR3 in amino acids: CSALTASGYAADTQYF. CDR3 coding DNA: TGCAGTGCTCTAACGGCTAGCGGGTATGCGGCAGATACGCAGTATTTT. This rearrangement joins TRBV20-1 to TRBJ2-3, with 8 bases matching TRBD2. After removal of 5 bases from V and 4 bases from J, the junction contained 14 bases not matched to a gene. CDR1 is DFQATT and CDR2 is SNEGSKA in the germline V gene (reference sequence). The CDR3 runs 16 residues.

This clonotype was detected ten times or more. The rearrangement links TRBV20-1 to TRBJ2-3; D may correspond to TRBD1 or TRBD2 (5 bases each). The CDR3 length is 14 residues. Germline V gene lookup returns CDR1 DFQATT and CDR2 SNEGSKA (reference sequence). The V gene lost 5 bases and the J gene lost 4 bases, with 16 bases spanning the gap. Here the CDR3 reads CSAFDYLRADTQYF. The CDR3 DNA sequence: TGCAGTGCTTTTGACTATCTCAGGGCAGATACGCAGTATTTT.

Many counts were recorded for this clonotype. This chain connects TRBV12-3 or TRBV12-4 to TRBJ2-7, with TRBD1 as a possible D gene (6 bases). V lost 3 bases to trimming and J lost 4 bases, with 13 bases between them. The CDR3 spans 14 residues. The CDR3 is CASSFSGTWYEQYF. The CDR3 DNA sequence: TGTGCCAGCAGTTTTTCGGGGACATGGTACGAGCAGTACTTC.

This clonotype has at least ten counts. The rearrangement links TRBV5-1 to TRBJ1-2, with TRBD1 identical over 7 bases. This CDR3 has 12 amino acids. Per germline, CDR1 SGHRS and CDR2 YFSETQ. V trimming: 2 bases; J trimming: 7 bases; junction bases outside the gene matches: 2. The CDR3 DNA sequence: TGCGCCAGCAGCTTTGACAGGGCTGGCTACACCTTC. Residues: CASSFDRAGYTF.